The T cell receptor beta chain under discussion was sequenced for a study of cytomegalovirus exposure and HLA in healthy donors. Study-wide results and caveats: Sequencing depth across donors, presence/absence analyses assumed, was roughly uniform. Cytomegalovirus association was listed for approximately 150 TCR beta chains. Most TCRs appeared rarely, but some public TCRs recurred in many donors.

The PCR ran on 60 Vbeta and 13 Jbeta primers. Sequencing used immunoSEQ multiplex PCR; TCRdb keeps in-frame clones, though not all of them. The data contain about 160,000 clones, 70% to 80% of them singletons. V was clipped by 2 bases and J by 6 bases; unmatched bases: 3. This CDR3 comprises 13 residues. Per the germline V gene, CDR1 is MNHNS and CDR2 is SASEGT. A word on this clone: Its antigen is unknown.

The source is a woman between 35 and 50 years old in good health and CMV-seronegative. The sample consisted of PBMCs. This sequence joins TRBV6-1 and TRBJ1-2; 7 bases match TRBD1. In DNA, the CDR3 is TGTGCCAGCAGTGAATCTACAGGGGATGGCTACACCTTC. Translating gives CASSESTGDGYTF.